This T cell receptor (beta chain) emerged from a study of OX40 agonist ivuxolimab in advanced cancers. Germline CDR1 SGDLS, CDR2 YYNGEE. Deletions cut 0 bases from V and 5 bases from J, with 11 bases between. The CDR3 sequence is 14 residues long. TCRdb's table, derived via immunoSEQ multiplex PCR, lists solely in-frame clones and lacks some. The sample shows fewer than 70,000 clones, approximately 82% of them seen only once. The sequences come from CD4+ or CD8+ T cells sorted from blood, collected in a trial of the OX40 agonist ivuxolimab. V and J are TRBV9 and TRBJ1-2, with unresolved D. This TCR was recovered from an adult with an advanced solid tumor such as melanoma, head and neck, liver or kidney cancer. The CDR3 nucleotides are TGTGCCAGCAGCGTAGCTGGTGACTCTTATGGCTACACCTTC. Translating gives CASSVAGDSYGYTF.